These 16 T cell receptor beta chains share one sample of origin, sequenced in a study of Graves' ophthalmopathy and Graves' hyperthyroidism. Using RNA transcripts, the TCR beta CDR3 regions were amplified. First-round RT-PCR with HTBI primers preceded a second-round multiplex PCR. TCRdb ran MiXCR on the multiplex PCR reads and lists one entry per CDR3 protein. The sample lists just over 600,000 distinct CDR3 sequences; about a fifth were seen once. Sequenced sample: peripheral blood. These receptors all come from a woman under 30 with stable Graves' hyperthyroidism. Some clones in this sample may be carry-over from other donors' samples.

The chain links TRBV28 to TRBJ1-2; D remains unclear. The CDR3 covers 13 residues. CDR1 MDHEN and CDR2 SYDVKM come from the germline V gene. V lost 5 bases and J 6 bases, leaving 13 bases between the germline ends. The CDR3 here is CASSPSLGNGYTF. The CDR3 DNA sequence: TGTGCCAGCAGTCCATCCCTTGGGAATGGCTACACCTTC.

The chain has TRBV12-5 and TRBJ1-2; D not resolved. The ends were cut back, 6 bases at V and 8 bases at J, with 13 bases in the middle. There are 12 residues in the CDR3. Germline V gene lookup returns CDR1 LGHNT and CDR2 FRNRAP. The CDR3 DNA reads TGTGCTAGTGGCCACGGGGTCGGCGGCTACACCTTC. This codes for CASGHGVGGYTF.

This clonotype was seen many times. V usage is TRBV6-2 or TRBV6-3 and J usage is TRBJ2-2, with D perhaps TRBD2 (6 bases). The CDR3 runs to 14 residues. Germline V gives CDR1 MNHEY, CDR2 SVGEGT. Trimming left V 7 bases short and J 3 bases short, with 12 bases between. CDR3 in DNA: TGTGCCAGCACTTCGCGGAGGGACACCGGGGAGCTGTTTTTT. Translation gives CASTSRRDTGELFF.

This clonotype was recorded at least ten times. V usage is TRBV12-3 or TRBV12-4 and J usage is TRBJ1-3, with D unresolved. The length of the CDR3 is 13 residues. In nucleotides, the CDR3 is TGTGCTATTACAATCGGAGTTGGAAACACCATATATTTT. Protein product: CAITIGVGNTIYF.

For this clonotype: In this CDR3 the conserved last residue, phenylalanine or tryptophan, is missing, so a read error is likely. The DNA is omitted, as the CDR3 cannot be located on it reliably, and the CDR3 follows TCRdb's listing. The genes are TRBV12-3 or TRBV12-4 and TRBJ2-2; the D call TRBD2 from the table was never checked on the DNA. The CDR3 is made up of 15 amino acids, end residues included. CDR3 sequence reads: CASSQLAGITGELLL.

The table lists this clonotype with many counts. The CDR3 bases are TGTGCCAGCAGCCCGCTGATGGGGTCCGAGCAGTACTTC. Protein sequence: CASSPLMGSEQYF. The chain joins TRBV7-2 to TRBJ2-7; D is unclear. V was clipped by 5 bases and J by 6 bases, with 14 bases between them. In germline, CDR1 is SGHTA, CDR2 FQGNSA. The CDR3 contains 13 residues.

This clonotype was observed many times. This chain uses TRBV7-9 with TRBJ2-7; no reliable D call. There are 14 residues in the CDR3. The ends were cut back, 5 bases at V and 8 bases at J, with 19 bases in the middle. Per the germline V gene, CDR1 is SEHNR and CDR2 is FQNEAQ (reference sequence). The CDR3 spells CASSPRSNRYQQYF. As DNA, the CDR3 is TGTGCCAGCAGCCCTCGTTCGAACCGTTACCAGCAGTACTTC.

This clonotype was recorded at least ten times. The chain recombines TRBV11-2 with TRBJ2-7, with D perhaps TRBD2 (6 bases). The V gene lost 0 bases and the J gene lost 0 bases, with 15 bases spanning the gap. The CDR3 length is 17 residues. Germline V gives CDR1 SGHAT, CDR2 FQNNGV. The CDR3 loop is CASSLETSSDSSYEQYF. In DNA form, the CDR3 reads TGTGCCAGCAGCTTAGAGACTAGTTCAGACAGCTCCTACGAGCAGTACTTC.

This clonotype was counted ten times or more. V usage is TRBV4-2 and J usage is TRBJ2-7; D gene ambiguous. V lost 3 bases to trimming and J lost 0 bases, with 18 bases between them. CDR1 LGHNA and CDR2 YNFKEQ come from the germline V gene. This CDR3 has 17 residues. The CDR3 is CASSQRPLKQSSYEQYF. The DNA for the CDR3 is TGTGCCAGCAGCCAGAGACCCTTGAAGCAAAGCTCCTACGAGCAGTACTTC.

The chain is built from TRBV2 and TRBJ2-7, with TRBD2 identical over 9 bases. The CDR3 length is 15 residues. Trimming took 5 bases from V and 3 from J; bases not matched to a gene: 8. CDR1 is SNHLY, CDR2 FYNNEI, per germline. The DNA of the CDR3 is TGTGCCAGCAGTAGACTAGCGGAAGTCCTCTACGAGCAGTACTTC. This codes for CASSRLAEVLYEQYF.

This clonotype was counted ten times or more. The chain combines TRBV9 with TRBJ1-6; unclear D gene. The CDR3 runs 14 residues. The germline CDR1 and CDR2 sequences are SGDLS and YYNGEE. V was clipped by 3 bases and J by 2 bases, with 6 bases between them. The CDR3 coding sequence is TGTGCCAGCAGCGACCGGGCCTATAATTCACCCCTCCACTTT. The encoded protein is CASSDRAYNSPLHF.

There are many counts of this clonotype. This chain uses TRBV19 with TRBJ1-2; a weak D match, TRBD1 (6 bases). The V end lost 2 bases, the J end lost 7 bases, and 20 bases lay between the germline ends. The CDR3 is made up of 16 amino acids. The V gene's germline CDR1 is LNHDA and CDR2 SQIVND (reference sequence). The CDR3, as DNA: TGTGCCAGTAGTATAACCCGAGGGGGTTTCCGACTTGGCTACACCTTC. This encodes CASSITRGGFRLGYTF.

In this sample, this clonotype turned up many times. V gene TRBV28 combines with J gene TRBJ1-2; TRBD1 might be the D (6 bases). The germline gives CDR1 MDHEN, CDR2 SYDVKM. Trimming left V 1 base short and J 7 bases short, with 10 bases between. The CDR3 is 13 amino acids. CDR3 sequence: CASSLLGGGGYTF. CDR3 coding DNA: TGTGCCAGCAGTTTATTGGGGGGCGGTGGCTACACCTTC.

This clonotype has a count of ten or more. The J gene is TRBJ1-1, the V gene TRBV6-5; tentatively, D is TRBD1 (5 bases). Trimming removed 6 bases at V and 4 bases at J, with 9 bases between. The germline V gene has CDR1 MNHEY and CDR2 SVGAGI. The CDR3 consists of 12 residues. CDR3 in amino acids: CASSQGATEAFF. Here the CDR3 DNA reads TGTGCCAGCAGCCAAGGGGCCACTGAAGCTTTCTTT.

The chain recombines TRBV29-1 with TRBJ2-5, with 10 bases fitting TRBD1. V shed 7 bases, J shed 3 bases, and the junction held 11 bases outside the gene matches. CDR3 length: 15 residues. Germline V gene sequence: CDR1 SQVTM, CDR2 ANQGSEA. CDR3 nucleotides: TGCAGCGGTGTTTCCGGGACAGGGGTTGAAGAGACCCAGTACTTC. This translates into CSGVSGTGVEETQYF. Together with reference TRBV29-1 and TRBJ2-5, the CDR3 gives the full variable domain: SAVISQKPSRDICQRGTSLTIQCQVDSQVTMMFWYRQQPGQSLTLIATANQGSEATYESGFVIDKFPISRPNLTFSTLTVSNMSPEDSSIYLCSGVSGTGVEETQYFGPGTRLLVL.

This clonotype was observed at least ten times. CDR3: CASSGEGGEQYF. CDR3 nucleotides: TGCGCCAGCAGCGGGGAAGGTGGCGAGCAGTACTTC. This chain connects TRBV5-1 to TRBJ2-7; D gene unclear. The germline gives CDR1 SGHRS, CDR2 YFSETQ. Trimming removed 4 bases at V and 6 bases at J, with 11 bases between. CDR3 length equals 12 residues.